This T cell receptor (beta chain) comes out of a study of TIL therapy for anti-PD-1-resistant metastatic lung cancer. Study at large: Progressing patients received lymphodepletion, expanded TIL infusion and IL-2. Patients had a median age of approximately 57 years (range 38-75).

Time point here: pre-treatment sample, taken before nivolumab and TIL therapy. The immunoSEQ assay was v3. Profiling relied on immunoSEQ multiplex PCR, and the TCRdb table lists in-frame clones only, not all of them. Of 40,000 to 55,000 clones in the sample, about 80% were seen once. The CDR3 length is 14 residues. In germline, CDR1 is GTSNPN, CDR2 SVGIG (reference sequence). Trimming left V 0 bases short and J 4 bases short, with 12 bases between. The gene calls are TRBV30 and TRBJ1-1; D is uncertain. The starting material was blood, obtained at baseline. The TCR comes from a woman aged 30 to 85 with non-small cell lung cancer. The CDR3 reads CAWSVQSGGTEAFF. As DNA, the CDR3 is TGTGCCTGGAGTGTACAATCCGGTGGCACTGAAGCTTTCTTT. The whole variable domain, filled in from reference TRBV30 and TRBJ1-1, reads SQTIHQWPATLVQPVGSPLSLECTVEGTSNPNLYWYRQAAGRGLQLLFYSVGIGQISSEVPQNLSASRPQDRQFILSSKKLLLSDSGFYLCAWSVQSGGTEAFFGQGTRLTVV.